The entry that follows covers one T cell receptor beta chain sequence. The data were obtained in a study of blood T cell repertoires in COVID-19. Overall study: Samples taken during acute and convalescent COVID-19 were collected in the United States, Italy and Spain. PBMCs, B-cell-depleted T cells, or T cells provided the cDNA or gDNA that made up the material.

V trimming: 5 bases; J trimming: 8 bases; junction bases outside the gene matches: 9. Germline CDR1 and CDR2: MNHEY and SVGAGI. The CDR3 sequence is 14 residues long. Authors' data handling: Amplification of reference gene primers provided the estimated nucleated cell counts. Profiled with immunoSEQ multiplex PCR; TCRdb holds only in-frame clones, not every one. V and J calls plus clone size are reproduced from that table; the DNA served to infer D and trimming. Among under 250,000 clones listed, around 85% were seen once. The source of this sequence is a man aged 80 or over with acute or convalescent COVID-19. V and J are TRBV6-5 and TRBJ2-4; 7 nucleotides line up with TRBD1. Sequencing input: peripheral blood. The CDR3 DNA is TGTGCCAGCAGTACGGGACAGACGCGCGACATTCAGTACTTC. Its protein is CASSTGQTRDIQYF.